This is a list of T cell receptor beta chains from one sample in a study of spatial heterogeneity in lung cancer. One entry per CDR3 protein, called by TCRdb with MiXCR from the 5' RACE reads. The sample has around 120,000 distinct CDR3 sequences, 12% seen once; the top ten hold approximately 17%. The input for sequencing was PBMCs, taken at follow-up. The receptor set was obtained from a male donor with early-stage non-small cell lung cancer. Each CDR3 is given with its conserved first and last residue. The order of the fields is V gene, J gene, CDR3 protein.

TRBV28,TRBJ2-7,CASSPSGSYEQYF
TRBV12-3/TRBV12-4,TRBJ2-1,CASTLGGGVNEQFF
TRBV3-1,TRBJ2-1,CASSRTGTRKGNEQFF
TRBV10-3,TRBJ1-2,CAISESTDLDGYTF
TRBV29-1,TRBJ2-5,CSVDWLRAGETQYF
TRBV7-2,TRBJ1-4,CASSSTGAIEKLFF
TRBV2,TRBJ2-3,CASSVAPVRTQYF
TRBV28,TRBJ2-2,CASNWGANTGELFF
TRBV24-1,TRBJ2-5,CATSDPGRQETQYF
TRBV20-1,TRBJ2-2,CSARGGQGDSWGELFF
TRBV9,TRBJ1-1,CASSPTFPQGEGEAFF
TRBV28,TRBJ2-2,CASSSLTDRGRPGELFF
TRBV20-1,TRBJ2-1,CSAREKGMGYNEQFF
TRBV24-1,TRBJ2-5,CATSDGSKGTQYF
TRBV11-1,TRBJ2-1,CASSFTRMEQFF
TRBV6-6,TRBJ2-2,CASRPDLTGELFF
TRBV9,TRBJ2-1,CASSVEVLRNEQFF
TRBV3-1,TRBJ1-5,CASSQDSTGPYSNQPQHF
TRBV4-2,TRBJ2-7,CASSQEAGDSYEQYF
TRBV4-1,TRBJ2-5,CASSPGGQETQYF
TRBV4-1,TRBJ1-2,CASSQGIHGSNYGYTF
TRBV5-1,TRBJ2-5,CASSLWAGEETQYF
TRBV25-1,TRBJ1-1,CASSAPTGGNTEAFF
TRBV28,TRBJ2-6,CASSLDLTSSSGANVLTF
TRBV9,TRBJ2-3,CASSRGDRAADTQYF
TRBV4-3,TRBJ2-2,CASSQGRLTGELFF
TRBV7-9,TRBJ1-6,CASSLETGASPLHF
TRBV14,TRBJ1-4,CASRLSSTEKLFF
TRBV2,TRBJ2-3,CASSARRISTDTQYF
TRBV18,TRBJ1-6,CASSPGSNSPLHF
TRBV10-2,TRBJ1-5,CASSTQGSNQPQHF
TRBV2,TRBJ1-1,CASSDSPAGGTAFF
TRBV5-6,TRBJ2-3,CASRGRTDTQYF
TRBV18,TRBJ2-4,CASSPGTGGTKNIQYF
TRBV7-9,TRBJ1-4,CASSFNRGEKLFF
TRBV7-3,TRBJ1-1,CASSLGAEWNTEAFF
TRBV24-1,TRBJ1-2,CATSEAGTGIYGYTF
TRBV29-1,TRBJ2-7,CSVQPGQGLGEQYF
TRBV21-1,TRBJ1-5,CASSKRGTGAIAGNQPQHF
TRBV7-8,TRBJ2-1,CASSLGSYNEQFF
TRBV6-2/TRBV6-3,TRBJ2-5,CASNKGDVQETQYF
TRBV5-4,TRBJ2-7,CASSAGTGTLDYEQYF
TRBV30,TRBJ2-3,CAWSVSPDTQYF
TRBV5-1,TRBJ2-2,CASSFLGTTNTGELFF
TRBV5-1,TRBJ2-5,CASSLALTPQETQYF
TRBV5-1,TRBJ2-5,CASSSLGQETQYF
TRBV24-1,TRBJ2-1,CATSPGALRGRVDNEQFF
TRBV5-1,TRBJ1-1,CASKGGGSNTEAFF
TRBV7-2,TRBJ1-1,CASSSRGRNTEAFF
TRBV2,TRBJ1-1,CASREGVGAAFF
TRBV5-1,TRBJ2-3,CASSLDPSQNTQYF
TRBV18,TRBJ1-1,CASSSLQGTTFF
TRBV20-1,TRBJ1-3,CSVKQGTGNTIYF
TRBV4-1,TRBJ2-1,CASGPWGRHNEQFF